This section outlines one TCR beta chain sequence together with its context. What it binds is not known. Every PCR received spiked-in synthetic TCR analog templates. Produced via immunoSEQ multiplex PCR; TCRdb's table is partial and in-frame only. Among nearly 50,000 clones, 80% to 90% were seen once, and the ten largest hold roughly 8.8%. CDR1 is WSHSY and CDR2 is SAAADI in the germline V gene. Trimming took off 6 bases at V and 7 bases at J, with 7 bases between the two ends. This CDR3 is 11 amino acids long. Stated time point: peripheral blood 6 weeks after treatment start. Between 1 and 8 samples per patient were obtained, pretreatment and on-treatment. This sample is drawn from a study of PD-L1 blockade in urothelial cancer. Looking at the study overall: Reported median T cell count for blood samples was around 150,000. Study-level results: Blood TCR clonality below the median before treatment was a predictor of better survival.

Here the sequenced sample was PBMCs, taken around atezolizumab (anti-PD-L1) treatment. The receptor comes from a man aged 65-85 years with urothelial cancer. The chain carries TRBV10-2 and TRBJ2-1; no definite D call. The CDR3 DNA sequence: TGCGCCAGCAGGCGCTTTAATGAGCAGTTCTTC. This translates into CASRRFNEQFF.